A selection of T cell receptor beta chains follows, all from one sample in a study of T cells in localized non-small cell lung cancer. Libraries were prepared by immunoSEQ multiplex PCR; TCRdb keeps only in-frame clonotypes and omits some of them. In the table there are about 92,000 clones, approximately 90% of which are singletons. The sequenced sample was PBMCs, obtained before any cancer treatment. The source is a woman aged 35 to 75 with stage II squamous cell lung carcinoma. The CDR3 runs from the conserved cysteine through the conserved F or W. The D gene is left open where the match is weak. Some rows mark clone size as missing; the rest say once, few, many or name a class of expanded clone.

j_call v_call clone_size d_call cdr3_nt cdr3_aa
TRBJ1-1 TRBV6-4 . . TGTGCCAGCAGTGAGGCTAGGGGAACTGAAGCTTTCTTT CASSEARGTEAFF
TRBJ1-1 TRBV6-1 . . TGTGCCAGCAGACGGGGACCTGAAGCTTTCTTT CASRRGPEAFF
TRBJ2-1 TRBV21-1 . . TGTGCCAGCCTTCTAGGGGGGCCCTACAATGAGCAGTTCTTC CASLLGGPYNEQFF
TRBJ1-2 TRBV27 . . TGTGCCAGCAGCTTACAGGGAGGCAACTATGGCTACACCTTC CASSLQGGNYGYTF
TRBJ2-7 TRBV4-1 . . TGCGCCAGCAGCCAAGATCAGGACGGGACCTCCTACGAGCAGTACTTC CASSQDQDGTSYEQYF
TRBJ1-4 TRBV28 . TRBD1 TGTGCCAGCAGAGGGACAGGGTACGAAAAACTGTTTTTT CASRGTGYEKLFF
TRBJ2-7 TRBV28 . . TGTGCCAGCAGTTTCGGGGTTCAATACGAGCAGTACTTC CASSFGVQYEQYF
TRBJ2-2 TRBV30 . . TGTGCCTGGAGTGCCCTGATGACCGGGGAGCTGTTTTTT CAWSALMTGELFF
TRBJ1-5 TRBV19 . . TGTGCCAGTAGTCCCGGCCGACTAAGAGGCAATCAGCCCCAGCATTTT CASSPGRLRGNQPQHF
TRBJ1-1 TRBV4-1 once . TGCGCCAGCAGCCAAAAAGTGAACACTGAAGCTTTCTTT CASSQKVNTEAFF
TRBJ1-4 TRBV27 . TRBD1 TGTGCCAGCAGTTCGTACTATCAGGGGGGGACTAATGAAAAACTGTTTTTT CASSSYYQGGTNEKLFF
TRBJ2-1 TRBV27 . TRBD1 TGTGCCAGCAGTTTTGAGGCAGGGGGCGGCCATGAGCAGTTCTTC CASSFEAGGGHEQFF
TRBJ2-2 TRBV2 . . TGTGCCAGCAGTGAGGAGTCGGTAGCCGGGGAGCTGTTTTTT CASSEESVAGELFF
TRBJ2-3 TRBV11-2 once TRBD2 TGTGCCAGCAGCGATGCGGCGGGAGGAACAGATACGCAGTATTTT CASSDAAGGTDTQYF
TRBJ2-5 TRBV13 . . TGTGCCAGCAGGCCCTGGGGTTCAAGGGTGGAGACCCAGTACTTC CASRPWGSRVETQYF
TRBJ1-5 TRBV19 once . TGTGCCAGTAGTAAACAGGGAAGCGGGCAGCCCCAGCATTTT CASSKQGSGQPQHF
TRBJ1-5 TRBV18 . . TGTGCCAGCTCACCTTCAAGCAATCAGCCCCAGCATTTT CASSPSSNQPQHF
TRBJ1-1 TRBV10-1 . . TGCGCCAGCAGTGAGGACACAGGGACTTACACTGAAGCTTTCTTT CASSEDTGTYTEAFF
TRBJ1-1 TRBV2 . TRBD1 TGTGCCAGCAACTACCTACGGACAGGGCAAGCTTTCTTT CASNYLRTGQAFF
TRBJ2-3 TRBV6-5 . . TGTGCCAGCAGTCCCCTCGGGGATGCAGATACGCAGTATTTT CASSPLGDADTQYF
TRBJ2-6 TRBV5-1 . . TGCGCCAGCAGCTTGCCCCAGGCGAACTCTGGGGCCAACGTCCTGACTTTC CASSLPQANSGANVLTF
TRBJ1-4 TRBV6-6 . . TGTGCCAGCAGTTACAGACCCAGCGAAAATGAAAAACTGTTTTTT CASSYRPSENEKLFF
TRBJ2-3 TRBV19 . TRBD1 TGTGCCAGTAGTATCTTAGGACAGGTTCGCACAGATACGCAGTATTTT CASSILGQVRTDTQYF
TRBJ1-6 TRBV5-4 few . TGTGCCAGCAGCGTTGCCCAATCGCCTGGGGGAAGCTCACCCCTCCACTTT CASSVAQSPGGSSPLHF
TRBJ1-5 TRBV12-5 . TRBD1 TGTGCTAGTGGTTTGGCAGGGGGCTGGAGTCAGCCCCAGCATTTT CASGLAGGWSQPQHF
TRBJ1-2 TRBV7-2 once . TGTGCCAGCAGCTTAGCGCTCCCGGGAGAGGGAGGCTACACCTTC CASSLALPGEGGYTF